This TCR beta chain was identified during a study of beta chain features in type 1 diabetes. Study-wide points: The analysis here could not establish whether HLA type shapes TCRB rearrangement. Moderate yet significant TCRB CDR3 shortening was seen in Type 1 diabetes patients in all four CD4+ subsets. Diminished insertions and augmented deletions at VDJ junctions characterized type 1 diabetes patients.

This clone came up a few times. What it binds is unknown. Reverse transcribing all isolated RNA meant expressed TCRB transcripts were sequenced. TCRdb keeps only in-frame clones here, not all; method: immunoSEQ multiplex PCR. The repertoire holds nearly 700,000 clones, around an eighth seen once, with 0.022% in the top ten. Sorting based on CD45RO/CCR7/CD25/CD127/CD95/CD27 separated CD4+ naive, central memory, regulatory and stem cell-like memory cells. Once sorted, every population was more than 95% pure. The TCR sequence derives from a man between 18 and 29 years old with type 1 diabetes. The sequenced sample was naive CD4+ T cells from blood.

The CDR3 reads CASSPGTGMNTGELFF. CDR3 nucleotides: TGCGCCAGCAGTCCCGGGACGGGGATGAACACCGGGGAGCTGTTTTTT. J is TRBJ2-2 and V is TRBV5-1; TRBD1 or TRBD2 may be the D gene (5 bases each). Germline V gene sequence: CDR1 SGHRS, CDR2 YFSETQ. The CDR3 totals 16 residues. The V and J ends lost 5 bases and 1 base respectively, with 15 bases between them.